This TCR beta chain originates from a study of PD-1 blockade in classical Hodgkin lymphoma. Study background: Patients were infused with nivolumab 3 mg/kg every 2 weeks. General study findings and limits: Only CD4+ TCR diversity, not CD8+, had risen significantly by C4D1. Baseline diversity resembling that of newly diagnosed patients was seen in complete responders. Any patient who commenced nivolumab under 1 year after ASCT was excluded.

Germline CDR1 SEHNR, CDR2 FQNEAQ (reference sequence). This CDR3 is built from 14 residues. As concerns this clone: What it binds is not known. An end of the junction differs from the germline gene, which may be a read error.

TCRdb's table, derived via immunoSEQ multiplex PCR, lists solely in-frame clones and lacks some. The sample includes roughly 11,000 clones, less than 80% of them seen just once. Each and every patient relapsed after autologous stem cell transplantation, and patients got differing brentuximab vedotin exposure. The clonotype was recovered from a human donor with classical Hodgkin lymphoma. The V and J genes are TRBV7-9 and TRBJ2-5, with TRBD1 identical over 8 bases. The sample here was peripheral blood mononuclear cells (PBMCs), taken at baseline. DNA of the CDR3: TGTGTCAGCAGCTTTGCAGGGGGCTGGGAGACCCAGTACTTC. This gives the protein CVSSFAGGWETQYF.